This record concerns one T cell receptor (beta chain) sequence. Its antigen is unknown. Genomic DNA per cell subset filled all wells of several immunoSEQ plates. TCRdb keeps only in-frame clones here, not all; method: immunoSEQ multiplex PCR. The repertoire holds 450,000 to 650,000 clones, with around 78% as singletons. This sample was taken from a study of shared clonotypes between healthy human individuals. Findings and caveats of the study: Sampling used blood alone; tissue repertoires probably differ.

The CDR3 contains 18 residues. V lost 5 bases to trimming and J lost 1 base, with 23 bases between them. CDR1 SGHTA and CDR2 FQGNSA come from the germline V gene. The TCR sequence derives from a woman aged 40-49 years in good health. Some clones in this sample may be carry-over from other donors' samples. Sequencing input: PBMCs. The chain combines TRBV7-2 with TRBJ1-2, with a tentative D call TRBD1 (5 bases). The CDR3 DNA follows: TGTGCCAGCAGCCGCCTCCCGGGGCAGGCCCGCTATAACTATGGCTACACCTTC. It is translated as CASSRLPGQARYNYGYTF. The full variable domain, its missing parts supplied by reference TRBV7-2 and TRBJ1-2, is GAGVSQSPSNKVTEKGKDVELRCDPISGHTALYWYRQSLGQGLEFLIYFQGNSAPDKSGLPSDRFSAERTGGSVSTLTIQRTQQEDSAVYLCASSRLPGQARYNYGYTFGSGTRLTVV.